This is a list of T cell receptor beta chains from one sample in a study of identical twins. MiXCR was run by TCRdb on the 5' RACE reads, yielding one entry per CDR3 protein. Of around 1.7 million distinct CDR3 sequences listed, 25% to 35% were seen once; the top ten hold about 0.25%. Sequenced material: cord blood. Source of these receptors: a newborn girl in good health. Both conserved end residues are part of each CDR3. The D gene is left open where the match is weak. Not all rows give a size; the values are once, few, many and, for expanded clones, a class.

D: TRBD1
V: TRBV20-1
size: -
J: TRBJ1-1
CDR3: CSARRTGGMDTEAFF

D: TRBD2
V: TRBV25-1
size: -
J: TRBJ2-1
CDR3: CASSEAGLALLSSYNEQFF

D: TRBD2
V: TRBV9
size: few
J: TRBJ2-1
CDR3: CASSVGSGSYEQFF

D: -
V: TRBV3-1
size: few
J: TRBJ2-5
CDR3: CASSQVRLAKETQYF

D: TRBD2
V: TRBV10-3
size: -
J: TRBJ2-7
CDR3: CALSPRTGTSGGYEQYF

D: TRBD1
V: TRBV20-1
size: -
J: TRBJ2-7
CDR3: CSARDSRTGSYEQYF

D: TRBD1
V: TRBV7-2
size: many
J: TRBJ1-6
CDR3: CASSLEGQPNSPLHF

D: -
V: TRBV6-5
size: few
J: TRBJ1-1
CDR3: CASSYTMNTEAFF

D: -
V: TRBV12-3/TRBV12-4
size: many
J: TRBJ2-7
CDR3: CASSFPVGGRFYEQYF

D: -
V: TRBV29-1
size: many
J: TRBJ2-7
CDR3: CSVVRQEGVYEQYF

D: TRBD1
V: TRBV7-2
size: -
J: TRBJ2-4
CDR3: CASSLAIIGQGPAKNIQYF

D: TRBD2
V: TRBV10-1
size: few
J: TRBJ2-3
CDR3: CASSELAGGSTDTQYF

D: -
V: TRBV7-9
size: -
J: TRBJ1-3
CDR3: CASSFSQATEGNTIYF

D: TRBD2
V: TRBV20-1
size: few
J: TRBJ2-5
CDR3: CSARDETSVYQETQYF

D: TRBD2
V: TRBV11-2
size: few
J: TRBJ2-5
CDR3: CASIHTTSGSETQYF

D: TRBD1
V: TRBV28
size: -
J: TRBJ1-5
CDR3: CASSCPMDRDQPQHF

D: -
V: TRBV24-1
size: -
J: TRBJ2-3
CDR3: CATRVRWQYF

D: TRBD1
V: TRBV5-1
size: few
J: -
CDR3: CASSPQGTGNYEQYF

D: TRBD1
V: TRBV15
size: few
J: TRBJ2-7
CDR3: CATSRDDRGRMEQYF

D: -
V: TRBV7-6
size: -
J: TRBJ2-2
CDR3: CASSFRQGNPGELFF

D: TRBD1
V: TRBV9
size: few
J: TRBJ2-5
CDR3: CASSVGTGEETQYF

D: -
V: TRBV28
size: -
J: TRBJ1-5
CDR3: CASSWGRSNQPRHF

D: -
V: TRBV27
size: -
J: TRBJ1-2
CDR3: CASSFSGVRSGANCGYTF

D: -
V: TRBV9
size: few
J: TRBJ1-2
CDR3: CASSVVDTGYGYTF

D: -
V: TRBV6-1
size: few
J: TRBJ1-5
CDR3: CASRILNQPQHF

D: TRBD2
V: TRBV5-1
size: -
J: TRBJ2-1
CDR3: CASSWDPASGSLNEQFF

D: TRBD1
V: TRBV27
size: -
J: TRBJ1-5
CDR3: CASSPRTGSVYSNQPQHF

D: -
V: TRBV20-1
size: -
J: TRBJ2-1
CDR3: CSARDLSPAGQFF

D: -
V: TRBV20-1
size: -
J: TRBJ1-2
CDR3: CSAREGRGNYGYTF

D: TRBD1
V: TRBV29-1
size: -
J: TRBJ2-7
CDR3: CSAATGPGGHEQYF

D: -
V: TRBV4-1
size: -
J: TRBJ1-2
CDR3: CASSQAASTNYGYTF

D: TRBD2
V: TRBV15
size: -
J: TRBJ2-3
CDR3: CATSELAGVPDTQYF

D: -
V: TRBV10-3
size: -
J: TRBJ1-1
CDR3: CAISEVGVGLDTEAFF

D: -
V: TRBV28
size: -
J: TRBJ1-2
CDR3: CASSLLLSNYGHTF

D: TRBD2
V: TRBV5-1
size: -
J: TRBJ2-1
CDR3: CASNIGLAGLFEQFF

D: TRBD1
V: TRBV6-6
size: few
J: TRBJ1-2
CDR3: CASSPARQGHGYTF

D: -
V: TRBV14
size: few
J: TRBJ2-7
CDR3: CASSQGLAEYYEQYF

D: -
V: TRBV7-8
size: -
J: TRBJ1-1
CDR3: CASSLSMRQMNTEAFF

D: TRBD1
V: TRBV6-5
size: few
J: TRBJ2-7
CDR3: CASSYDRTGAGYEQYF

D: TRBD2
V: TRBV29-1
size: -
J: TRBJ2-7
CDR3: CSVRGLAGGLEQYF

D: -
V: TRBV3-1
size: -
J: TRBJ1-1
CDR3: CASSDPAANTEAFF

D: TRBD1
V: TRBV5-1
size: -
J: TRBJ1-1
CDR3: CASSRPGTGGAEAFF

D: TRBD2
V: TRBV20-1
size: few
J: TRBJ2-7
CDR3: CSARVGGRAYEQYF

D: -
V: TRBV6-1
size: -
J: TRBJ2-3
CDR3: CASSVAPRDTQYF

D: TRBD2
V: TRBV5-1
size: -
J: TRBJ2-1
CDR3: CAGSPLSGRAGNEQFF

D: -
V: TRBV20-1
size: -
J: TRBJ2-1
CDR3: CSARVPTHNEQFF

D: -
V: TRBV5-1
size: -
J: TRBJ2-7
CDR3: CASSSSGQFYEQYF

D: -
V: TRBV6-5
size: few
J: TRBJ1-4
CDR3: CASRRGRTNEKLFF

D: -
V: TRBV20-1
size: -
J: TRBJ1-5
CDR3: CSAREGEGSNQPQHF

D: TRBD2
V: TRBV10-3
size: -
J: TRBJ2-2
CDR3: CAMGLAVGELFF